Shown below are 17 T cell receptor beta chains from a single sample sequenced in a study of blood T cell repertoires in COVID-19. The protocol was immunoSEQ multiplex PCR, while the TCRdb copy is restricted to in-frame clones and leaves out a portion. Here the sample spans 150,000 to 200,000 clones, about 88% being singletons. Sequenced input: peripheral blood. These receptors all stem from a young man with acute or convalescent COVID-19.

V and J are TRBV19 and TRBJ1-5; 11 bases match TRBD1. V shed 0 bases, J shed 1 base, and the junction held 5 bases outside the gene matches. This CDR3 region has 18 residues. Germline CDR1 reads LNHDA; CDR2 reads SQIVND (reference sequence). The CDR3 region is CASSIDRGQGASNQPQHF. In nucleotides, the CDR3 is TGTGCCAGTAGTATAGATCGTGGACAGGGGGCAAGCAATCAGCCCCAGCATTTT.

The rearrangement links TRBV19 to TRBJ1-5; D gene ambiguous. This CDR3 has 17 amino acids. With 5 bases removed from V and 6 bases from J, the gap between germline ends came to 23 bases. From germline, CDR1 is LNHDA and CDR2 SQIVND (reference sequence). The CDR3 DNA reads as TGTGCCAGTAGTTCGAACGGACTTGGCAGTGTAGGTCAGCCCCAGCATTTT. Its translation is CASSSNGLGSVGQPQHF.

The V gene is TRBV7-8, the J gene TRBJ2-7, with 11 positions matching TRBD2. The CDR3 runs 15 residues. The V gene end was trimmed by 5 bases and the J gene end by 1 base; junction bases not matched to a gene: 4. Looked up from germline, CDR1 is SGHVS and CDR2 is FQNEAQ. CDR3 in DNA: TGTGCCAGCAGCCAAAGACTAGCGGGATCCTACGAGCAGTACTTC. As protein: CASSQRLAGSYEQYF.

The DNA of the CDR3 is TGTGCCAGTACTACAGGGGGGGTTGAAGCTTTCTTT. It is translated as CASTTGGVEAFF. This rearrangement joins TRBV19 to TRBJ1-1; 8 positions agree with TRBD1. V lost 7 bases and J lost 7; bases outside the gene matches: 5. CDR3 length: 12 residues. Germline V gene data show CDR1 as LNHDA and CDR2 as SQIVND (reference sequence).

The chain links TRBV30 to TRBJ2-7; the D is unclear. The CDR3 sequence is 12 residues long. CDR1 is GTSNPN, CDR2 SVGIG, per germline (reference sequence). V gave up 5 bases and J gave up 4 bases, with 12 bases separating them. This chain's CDR3 is CAWSKISYEQYF. CDR3 DNA sequence: TGTGCCTGGTCGAAGATCAGTTACGAGCAGTACTTC.

J is TRBJ2-2 and V is TRBV11-3, with D maybe TRBD1 (6 bases). V was shortened by 4 bases and J by 1 base, with 10 bases between the two germline ends. The CDR3 length is 15 residues. Germline CDR1 is SGHNT and CDR2 is YENEEA. The CDR3 sequence: CASSSTGMNTGELFF. CDR3 in DNA: TGTGCCAGCAGCTCTACAGGGATGAACACCGGGGAGCTGTTTTTT.

V and J are TRBV5-4 and TRBJ1-1; TRBD1 might be the D (5 bases). Deletions cut 0 bases from V and 0 bases from J, with 9 bases between. The CDR3 spans 15 residues. Germline values: CDR1 SGHNT, CDR2 YYREEE (reference sequence). The CDR3 protein is CASSLVGRVNTEAFF. CDR3 DNA sequence: TGTGCCAGCAGCTTGGTAGGCAGGGTGAACACTGAAGCTTTCTTT.

The J gene is TRBJ1-1, the V gene TRBV7-9; a weak D match, TRBD1 (5 bases). Germline V CDR1 and CDR2: SEHNR, FQNEAQ (reference sequence). The CDR3 has 16 amino acids. V was cut by 5 bases and J by 0 bases, with 16 bases left in between. CDR3 DNA: TGTGCCAGCAGCCCTCGGGGGGGACTCATGAACACTGAAGCTTTCTTT. It encodes CASSPRGGLMNTEAFF.

V gene TRBV7-6 combines with J gene TRBJ2-5; 9 positions match TRBD2. There are 17 residues in the CDR3. Germline V gives CDR1 SGHVS, CDR2 FNYEAQ. Trimming removed 4 bases from V and 4 bases from J; junction bases left unmatched: 13. The CDR3 DNA is TGTGCCAGCAGCTCAGACAGACTAGCGGTTGAAGGAGAGACCCAGTACTTC. It yields the protein CASSSDRLAVEGETQYF.

The chain links TRBV27 to TRBJ1-6; 9 nucleotides align to TRBD1. The CDR3 has 13 residues. J was trimmed by 15 bases and V by 6 bases; bases with no gene match: 9. Germline values: CDR1 MNHEY, CDR2 SMNVEV (reference sequence). The CDR3 DNA reads as TGTGCCAGCAGAGGCCTAGGACAGGGGAACCTCCACTTT. Its translation is CASRGLGQGNLHF.

With regard to this clone: This sequence may be a read error, since a much larger clone differs from it by one base. The V and J genes are TRBV9 and TRBJ1-1, with TRBD1 identical over 11 bases. Trimming at V came to 4 bases and at J to 6 bases, leaving 2 bases not matched to a gene. Per the germline V gene, CDR1 is SGDLS and CDR2 is YYNGEE. The CDR3 covers 13 residues. The CDR3, as DNA: TGTGCCAGCAGCTTGGGACAGGGGGCTGAAGCTTTCTTT. This gives the protein CASSLGQGAEAFF.

This clone occurred a few times. The chain combines TRBV9 with TRBJ1-3, with D tentatively TRBD1 (5 bases). With 1 base removed from V and 1 base from J, the gap between germline ends came to 6 bases. The CDR3 covers 14 residues. Germline V gives CDR1 SGDLS, CDR2 YYNGEE. DNA of the CDR3: TGTGCCAGCAGCGTAAGACAGTCTGGAAACACCATATATTTT. Protein product: CASSVRQSGNTIYF. Complete variable domain (other parts from reference TRBV9 and TRBJ1-3): DSGVTQTPKHLITATGQRVTLRCSPRSGDLSVYWYQQSLDQGLQFLIQYYNGEERAKGNILERFSAQQFPDLHSELNLSSLELGDSALYFCASSVRQSGNTIYFGEGSWLTVV.

The chain joins TRBV3-1 (or the pseudogene TRBV3-2) to TRBJ1-4, with TRBD1 as a possible D gene (6 bases). Germline values: CDR1 LGHDT, CDR2 YNNKEL (reference sequence). V lost 4 bases and J lost 0, with 6 bases in between. There are 14 residues in the CDR3. The CDR3 spells CASSRDTTNEKLFF. DNA of the CDR3: TGTGCCAGCAGCCGGGACACAACTAATGAAAAACTGTTTTTT.

The chain carries TRBV2 and TRBJ1-6, with a weak D call TRBD1 (5 bases). The CDR3 totals 12 residues. V was shortened by 6 bases and J by 9 bases, with 9 bases between the two germline ends. From germline, CDR1 is SNHLY and CDR2 FYNNEI. In DNA form, the CDR3 reads TGTGCCAGCAGCCAGGGTCCTTCACCCCTCCACTTT. Translation gives CASSQGPSPLHF.

V usage is TRBV4-1 and J usage is TRBJ1-2; no clear D gene. Between the trimmed V and J ends, which lost 1 base and 7 bases, there was a span of 16 bases. Per the germline V gene, CDR1 is MGHRA and CDR2 is YSYEKL. There are 15 residues in the CDR3. CDR3 sequence (DNA): TGCGCCAGCAGCCAAGTCGGCTCTCCCCGGGGTGGCTACACCTTC. Translation: CASSQVGSPRGGYTF.

This chain joins TRBV19 and TRBJ2-3; 7 bases align to TRBD2. Germline-derived CDR1 and CDR2 are LNHDA and SQIVND (reference sequence). J gave up 5 bases and V 6 bases, and 11 bases lay outside the gene matches. This CDR3 comprises 15 residues. DNA for the CDR3: TGTGCCAGTAGCCCTGGGGGGGGGAGTGGAGATACGCAGTATTTT. Translated, it gives CASSPGGGSGDTQYF.

The chain recombines TRBV7-9 with TRBJ1-1; the D gene is possibly TRBD1 (6 bases). V was cut by 2 bases and J by 4 bases, with 11 bases left in between. The germline CDR1 and CDR2 sequences are SEHNR and FQNEAQ (reference sequence). The CDR3 runs 14 residues. CDR3 in amino acids: CASSLSSGVTEAFF. The CDR3 nucleotides read TGTGCCAGCAGCTTATCTTCAGGGGTCACTGAAGCTTTCTTT.